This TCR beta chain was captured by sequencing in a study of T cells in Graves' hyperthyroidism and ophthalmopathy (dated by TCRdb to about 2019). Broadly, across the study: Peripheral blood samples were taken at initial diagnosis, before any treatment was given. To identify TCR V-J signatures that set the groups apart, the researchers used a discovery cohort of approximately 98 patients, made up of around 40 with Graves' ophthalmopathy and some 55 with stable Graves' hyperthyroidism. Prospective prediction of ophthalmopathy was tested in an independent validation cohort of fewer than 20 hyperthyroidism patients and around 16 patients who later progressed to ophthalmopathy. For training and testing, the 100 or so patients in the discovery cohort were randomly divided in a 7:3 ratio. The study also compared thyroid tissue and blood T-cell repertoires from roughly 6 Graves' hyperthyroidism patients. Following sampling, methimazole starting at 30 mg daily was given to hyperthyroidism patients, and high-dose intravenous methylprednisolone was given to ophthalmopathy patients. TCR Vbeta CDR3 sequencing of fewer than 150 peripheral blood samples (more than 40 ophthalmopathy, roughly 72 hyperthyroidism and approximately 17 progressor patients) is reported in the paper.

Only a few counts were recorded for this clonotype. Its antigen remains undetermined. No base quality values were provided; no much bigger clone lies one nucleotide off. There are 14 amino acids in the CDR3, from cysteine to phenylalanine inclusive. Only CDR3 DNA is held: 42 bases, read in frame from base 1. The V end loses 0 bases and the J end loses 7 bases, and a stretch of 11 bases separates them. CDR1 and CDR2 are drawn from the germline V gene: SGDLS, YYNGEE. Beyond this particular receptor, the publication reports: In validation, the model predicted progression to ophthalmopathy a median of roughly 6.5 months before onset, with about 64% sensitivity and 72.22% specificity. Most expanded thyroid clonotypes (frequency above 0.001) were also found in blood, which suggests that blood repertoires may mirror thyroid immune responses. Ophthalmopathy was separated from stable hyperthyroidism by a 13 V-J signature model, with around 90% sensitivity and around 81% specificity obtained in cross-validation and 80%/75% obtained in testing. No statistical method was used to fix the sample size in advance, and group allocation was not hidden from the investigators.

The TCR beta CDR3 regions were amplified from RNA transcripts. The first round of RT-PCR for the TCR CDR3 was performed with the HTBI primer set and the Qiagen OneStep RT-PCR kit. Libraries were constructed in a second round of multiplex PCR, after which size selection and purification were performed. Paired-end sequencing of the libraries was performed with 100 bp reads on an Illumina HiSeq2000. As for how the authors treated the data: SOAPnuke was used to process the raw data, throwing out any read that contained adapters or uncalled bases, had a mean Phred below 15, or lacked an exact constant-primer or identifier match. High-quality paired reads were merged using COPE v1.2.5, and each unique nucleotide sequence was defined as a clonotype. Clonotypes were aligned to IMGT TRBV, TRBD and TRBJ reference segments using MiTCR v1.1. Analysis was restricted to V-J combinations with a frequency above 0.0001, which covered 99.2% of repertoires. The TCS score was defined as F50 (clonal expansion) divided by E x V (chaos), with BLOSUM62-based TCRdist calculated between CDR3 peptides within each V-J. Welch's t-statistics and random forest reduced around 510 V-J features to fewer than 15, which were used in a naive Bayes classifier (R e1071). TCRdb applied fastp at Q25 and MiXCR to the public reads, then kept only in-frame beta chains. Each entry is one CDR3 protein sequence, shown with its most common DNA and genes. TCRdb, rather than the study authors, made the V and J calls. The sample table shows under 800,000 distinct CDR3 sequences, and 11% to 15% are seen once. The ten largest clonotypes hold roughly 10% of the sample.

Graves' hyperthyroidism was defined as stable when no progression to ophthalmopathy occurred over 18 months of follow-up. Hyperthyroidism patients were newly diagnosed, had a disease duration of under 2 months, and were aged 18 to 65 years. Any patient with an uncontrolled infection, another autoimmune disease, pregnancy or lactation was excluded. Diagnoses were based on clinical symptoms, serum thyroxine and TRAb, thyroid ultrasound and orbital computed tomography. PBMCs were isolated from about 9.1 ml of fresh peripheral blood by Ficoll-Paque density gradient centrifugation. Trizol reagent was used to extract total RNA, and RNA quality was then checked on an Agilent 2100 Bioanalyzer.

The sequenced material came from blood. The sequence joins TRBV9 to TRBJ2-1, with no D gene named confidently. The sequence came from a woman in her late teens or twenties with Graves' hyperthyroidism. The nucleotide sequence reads TGTGCCAGCAGCGTAGGGTCCTCGGAAAATGAGCAGTTCTTC. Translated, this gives CASSVGSSENEQFF.